Reported below is one T cell receptor (beta chain). What it recognizes is unknown. This sample stems from a study of PD-L1 blockade in urothelial cancer. Overall study: Prior chemotherapy regimens per patient numbered 0 to 3. Median T cell yield from blood was fewer than 150,000. The authors examined blood 3 weeks (second dose) and 6 weeks after treatment start.

Study results and caveats: Durable-benefit patients showed greater tumor-associated blood clone expansion at 3 weeks.

Using immunoSEQ multiplex PCR, the repertoire was profiled, and TCRdb retains in-frame clones only, with some absent. The sample comprises tens of thousands of clones, roughly four fifths of which are singletons, and approximately 3.4% rests with the top ten. With 0 bases clipped from V and 7 bases from J, the junction kept 6 bases outside the gene matches. The CDR3 covers 15 residues. Germline V gene sequence: CDR1 SGHTA, CDR2 FQGNSA. Here the sequenced sample was PBMCs, taken around atezolizumab (anti-PD-L1) treatment. The source of this sequence is a man between 65 and 85 years old with urothelial cancer. The chain uses TRBV7-2 and TRBJ1-5; 7 nucleotides match TRBD1. DNA of the CDR3: TGTGCCAGCAGCTTAGCAGGAGGGGGCGGACAGCCCCAGCATTTT. The encoded protein is CASSLAGGGGQPQHF.